This entry is about one TCR beta chain. Its antigen is not identified. This sample is part of a study of cytomegalovirus exposure and HLA in healthy donors. Study-level findings and limits: Researchers left out some V segments, among them TRBV6-2 and TRBV6-3, as indistinguishable. An analysis done earlier found most TCR beta V segments productive about 90% or about 30% of the time.

This PCR relied on a set of 60 Vbeta primers and 13 Jbeta primers. TCRdb's table, derived via immunoSEQ multiplex PCR, lists solely in-frame clones and lacks some. The sample holds about 140,000 clones; 88% are singletons and the top ten take 0.45% to 0.6%. Germline loops: CDR1 SGDLS, CDR2 YYNGEE. CDR3 length: 17 amino acids. Between the trimmed V and J ends, which lost 3 bases and 7 bases, there was a span of 25 bases. The TCR originated in a woman aged 35 to 49 in good health and CMV-seronegative. The sequenced sample was PBMCs. This sequence joins TRBV9 and TRBJ1-2; D gene unclear. CDR3 sequence reads: CASSARQRSNSSPGYTF. The CDR3 DNA follows: TGTGCCAGCAGCGCCCGTCAGAGGTCGAATAGTTCTCCTGGCTACACCTTC.